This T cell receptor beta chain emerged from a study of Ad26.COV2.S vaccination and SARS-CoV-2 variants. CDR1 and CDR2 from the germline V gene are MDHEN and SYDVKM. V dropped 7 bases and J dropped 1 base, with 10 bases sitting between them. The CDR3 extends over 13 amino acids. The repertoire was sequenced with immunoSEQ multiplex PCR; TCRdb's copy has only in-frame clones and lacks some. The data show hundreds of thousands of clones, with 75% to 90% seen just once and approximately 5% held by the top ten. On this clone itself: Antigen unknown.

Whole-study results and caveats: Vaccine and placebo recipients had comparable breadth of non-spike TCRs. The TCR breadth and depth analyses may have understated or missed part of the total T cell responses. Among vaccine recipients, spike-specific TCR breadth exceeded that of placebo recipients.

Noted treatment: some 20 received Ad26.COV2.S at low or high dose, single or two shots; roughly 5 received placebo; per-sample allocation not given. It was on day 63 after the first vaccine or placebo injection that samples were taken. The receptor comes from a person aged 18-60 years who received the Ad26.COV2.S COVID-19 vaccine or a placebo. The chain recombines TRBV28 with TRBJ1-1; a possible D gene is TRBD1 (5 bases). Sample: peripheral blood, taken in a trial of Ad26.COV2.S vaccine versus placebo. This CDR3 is CASTKTENTEAFF. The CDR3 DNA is TGTGCCAGCACCAAGACAGAGAACACTGAAGCTTTCTTT.